The 31 T cell receptor beta chains in this list originate from one sample, sequenced in a study of blood T cell repertoires in COVID-19. Assay: immunoSEQ multiplex PCR; the TCRdb copy retains only in-frame clones and omits some. This sample has under 350,000 clones, with approximately 85% found just once. The sequenced sample consisted of peripheral blood. The origin of the receptors is a woman in her 70s with acute or convalescent COVID-19.

V and J are TRBV7-9 and TRBJ2-3, with D maybe TRBD2 (5 bases). Germline-derived CDR1 and CDR2 are SEHNR and FQNEAQ (reference sequence). Deletions cut 5 bases from V and 7 bases from J, with 13 bases between. The CDR3 consists of 13 residues. CDR3 protein: CASSPRESNTQYF. The CDR3 DNA is TGTGCCAGCAGCCCCCGGGAATCGAATACGCAGTATTTT.

This sequence joins TRBV7-9 and TRBJ1-1; 8 nucleotides agree with TRBD1. Germline assignment: CDR1 SEHNR and CDR2 FQNEAQ (reference sequence). The CDR3 loop spans 15 amino acids. V gave up 5 bases and J gave up 1 base; unmatched junction bases: 6. CDR3 residues: CASSPTGEGNTEAFF. The CDR3 region has the DNA TGTGCCAGCAGCCCGACAGGGGAAGGGAACACTGAAGCTTTCTTT.

The chain uses TRBV18 and TRBJ2-7; D might be TRBD1 (5 bases). Trimming took off 2 bases at V and 3 bases at J, with 8 bases between the two ends. Germline assignment: CDR1 KGHSH and CDR2 LQKENI. This CDR3 region has 13 residues. CDR3 residues: CASSPGRVYEQYF. The CDR3 coding sequence is TGTGCCAGCTCACCAGGCAGGGTCTACGAGCAGTACTTC.

To note about this clone: Its ends do not fully match the called genes, so a read error is possible. The V gene is TRBV11-3, the J gene TRBJ2-7; 7 positions match TRBD1. Germline values: CDR1 SGHNT, CDR2 YENEEA. CDR3 size: 11 residues. The CDR3 bases are TGTGCCAGCAGCTCAGGACAGGTCCCTCACTTC. It is translated as CASSSGQVPHF.

CDR3 loop: CASRQGPAGGYTF. The CDR3, as DNA: TGTGCCAGCAGACAGGGGCCAGCCGGTGGCTACACCTTC. The chain joins TRBV2 to TRBJ1-2; 7 bases fit TRBD1. The CDR3 length is 13 residues. Looked up from germline, CDR1 is SNHLY and CDR2 is FYNNEI. J lost 7 bases, V lost 6 bases, and 8 bases had no gene match.

V is TRBV16 and J is TRBJ1-6; the D gene is possibly TRBD1 (5 bases). This CDR3 is 14 amino acids long. The germline V gene encodes CDR1 KGHSY and CDR2 FQNENV. Deletions cut 4 bases from V and 12 bases from J, with 16 bases between. The CDR3 DNA reads TGTGCCAGCAGCCTCGGACAAACCTCGGGACCCCTCCACTTT. It encodes CASSLGQTSGPLHF.

The rearrangement links TRBV5-5 to TRBJ1-2, with a tentative D call TRBD1 (6 bases). V dropped 4 bases and J dropped 2 bases, with 9 bases sitting between them. The CDR3 is 13 amino acids. Germline V gene sequence: CDR1 SGHKS, CDR2 YYEKEE (reference sequence). The CDR3 loop is CASSAQGNYGYTF. The CDR3 DNA sequence: TGTGCCAGCAGCGCACAGGGAAACTATGGCTACACCTTC.

The chain employs TRBV6-5 and TRBJ2-1; 9 nucleotides align to TRBD2. Per the germline V gene, CDR1 is MNHEY and CDR2 is SVGAGI. This CDR3 has 15 residues. The ends lost 6 bases at V and 2 bases at J; junction bases unmatched: 5. CDR3 amino acids: CASRQRLAAYNEQFF. The CDR3 nucleotides are TGTGCCAGCAGGCAGCGACTAGCGGCCTACAATGAGCAGTTCTTC.

This sequence joins TRBV13 and TRBJ2-3; D not certain. V lost 8 bases, J lost 6 bases, and 18 bases lay in between. The germline V gene encodes CDR1 PRHDT and CDR2 FYEKMQ (reference sequence). The CDR3 contains 14 residues. The CDR3: CASRRRGMEDTQYF. The DNA of the CDR3 is TGTGCCAGCCGGCGCAGAGGTATGGAGGATACGCAGTATTTT.

The chain uses TRBV7-2 and TRBJ2-1; 7 bases are shared with TRBD2. This CDR3 has 15 residues. CDR1 is SGHTA, CDR2 FQGNSA, per germline. Germline trimming cut 3 bases from V and 4 bases from J; bases unmatched to any gene: 6. CDR3 coding DNA: TGTGCCAGCAGCTTCACCTTCGGGGGGTACAATGAGCAGTTCTTC. This translates into CASSFTFGGYNEQFF.

The gene calls are TRBV28 and TRBJ2-5; D is possibly TRBD2 (7 bases). The length of the CDR3 is 15 residues. Germline CDR1 is MDHEN and CDR2 is SYDVKM. Trimming left V 7 bases short and J 4 bases short, with 19 bases between. The CDR3 loop is CASTLGGAEGETQYF. The CDR3 nucleotides read TGTGCCAGCACCCTTGGGGGGGCTGAGGGAGAGACCCAGTACTTC.

CDR3 nucleotides: TGTGCCAGTAGGAAAGACAGGGGTAGTCAGCCCCAGCATTTT. It encodes CASRKDRGSQPQHF. The rearrangement links TRBV19 to TRBJ1-5; 8 bases line up with TRBD1. Germline assignment: CDR1 LNHDA and CDR2 SQIVND (reference sequence). The V and J ends lost 6 bases and 6 bases, in that order; junction bases with no gene match: 7. The CDR3 spans 14 residues. The full variable domain, in which reference TRBV19 and TRBJ1-5 provide the parts outside the CDR3, is DGGITQSPKYLFRKEGQNVTLSCEQNLNHDAMYWYRQDPGQGLRLIYYSQIVNDFQKGDIAEGYSVSREKKESFPLTVTSAQKNPTAFYLCASRKDRGSQPQHFGDGTRLSIL.

Here the CDR3 DNA reads TGTGCCAGCAGCTCGGGGCGGGGACCTTACAATGAGCAGTTCTTC. It encodes CASSSGRGPYNEQFF. The chain combines TRBV7-8 with TRBJ2-1; possibly TRBD2 for D (6 bases). Germline lookup yields CDR1 SGHVS and CDR2 FQNEAQ. There are 15 residues in the CDR3. Between the trimmed V and J ends, which lost 4 bases and 4 bases, there was a span of 14 bases.

The V call is TRBV18, the J call TRBJ2-3; D remains unclear. The CDR3 loop spans 14 amino acids. V lost 6 bases, J lost 6 bases, and 16 bases lay in between. Germline V gene sequence: CDR1 KGHSH, CDR2 LQKENI. The CDR3 coding sequence is TGTGCCAGCTCTCGCCCGGAAGAGGTTGATACGCAGTATTTT. Protein product: CASSRPEEVDTQYF.

The CDR3 reads CASSPRGKGDYGYTF. The CDR3 nucleotides are TGTGCCAGCTCACCACGGGGAAAGGGGGACTATGGCTACACCTTC. J is TRBJ1-2 and V is TRBV18, with D possibly being TRBD1 (6 bases). With 1 base removed from V and 3 bases from J, the gap between germline ends came to 12 bases. From germline, CDR1 is KGHSH and CDR2 LQKENI. The CDR3 contains 15 residues.

This sequence joins TRBV7-6 and TRBJ2-1, with D tentatively TRBD2 (7 bases). The CDR3 runs 16 residues. Per germline, CDR1 SGHVS and CDR2 FNYEAQ. V shed 5 bases and J shed 0 bases, with 14 bases lying between them. The CDR3 spells CASSENRGASYNEQFF. The CDR3 bases are TGTGCCAGCAGCGAAAACCGGGGGGCCTCCTACAATGAGCAGTTCTTC.

Regarding this clone: A junction boundary mismatches the germline segment, possibly from a read error. The chain couples TRBV2 to TRBJ2-7; D may be TRBD2 (6 bases). The CDR3 extends over 15 amino acids. Germline assignment: CDR1 SNHLY and CDR2 FYNNEI. DNA of the CDR3: TGTGCCAGCAGTATACCTATCGGGACTTCCTTCGAGCAGTACTTC. As protein: CASSIPIGTSFEQYF.

This rearrangement joins TRBV10-1 to TRBJ2-3; 9 bases map to TRBD2. Losses at the gene ends were 8 bases for V and 2 bases for J; bases not matched to a gene: 20. The CDR3 covers 19 residues. Germline V gene sequence: CDR1 WNHNN, CDR2 SYGVQD (reference sequence). CDR3 bases: TGCGCCAGCGGGGAGAAAGCGGGGGGTCCCCCTCTATACACAGATACGCAGTATTTT. It translates to CASGEKAGGPPLYTDTQYF.

This sequence joins TRBV14 and TRBJ2-7; D is perhaps TRBD1 (5 bases). V was cut by 3 bases and J by 2 bases, with 17 bases left in between. CDR1 is SGHDN, CDR2 FVKESK, per germline. The CDR3 totals 16 residues. The CDR3 nucleotides are TGTGCCAGCAGCCACTCTAATTACAGGTGGCCCTACGAGCAGTACTTC. It translates to CASSHSNYRWPYEQYF.

This clone was seen just once. The chain joins TRBV3-1 (or the pseudogene TRBV3-2) to TRBJ1-6; 8 nucleotides align to TRBD1. The junction had 4 bases not matched to a gene; V was cut back by 0 bases and J by 9 bases. The CDR3 consists of 15 residues. Germline-derived CDR1 and CDR2 are LGHDT and YNNKEL (reference sequence). CDR3 residues: CASSQDPGTGSPLHF. The DNA for the CDR3 is TGTGCCAGCAGCCAAGACCCAGGGACAGGTTCACCCCTCCACTTT.

This rearrangement joins TRBV19 to TRBJ1-1, with unresolved D. V shed 5 bases and J shed 1 base, with 8 bases lying between them. Per the germline V gene, CDR1 is LNHDA and CDR2 is SQIVND (reference sequence). The CDR3 totals 13 residues. The chain's CDR3 is CASSVVRNTEAFF. The CDR3, as DNA: TGTGCCAGTAGTGTCGTCAGGAACACTGAAGCTTTCTTT.

The chain couples TRBV6-5 to TRBJ2-2; a weak D match, TRBD2 (5 bases). Germline CDR1 MNHEY, CDR2 SVGAGI. V gave up 5 bases and J gave up 2 bases, with 12 bases separating them. This CDR3 is 15 amino acids long. The CDR3 bases are TGTGCCAGCAGTCCCCGGACTCATAACACCGGGGAGCTGTTTTTT. Amino acids: CASSPRTHNTGELFF.

The chain combines TRBV12-3 or TRBV12-4 with TRBJ1-3; weak D call: TRBD1 (5 bases). The CDR3 has 13 residues. V shed 3 bases and J shed 4 bases, with 7 bases lying between them. The CDR3 DNA follows: TGTGCCAGCAGTTTCCCAGGGGGAAACACCATATATTTT. Protein sequence: CASSFPGGNTIYF.

The V call is TRBV6-1, the J call TRBJ1-5; perhaps TRBD1 as D (6 bases). The V end lost 0 bases, the J end lost 0 bases, and 12 bases lay between the germline ends. The CDR3 consists of 17 residues. CDR1 and CDR2 from the germline V gene are MNHNS and SASEGT. CDR3: CASSEARTAYSNQPQHF. The DNA of the CDR3 is TGTGCCAGCAGTGAAGCCCGGACAGCATATAGCAATCAGCCCCAGCATTTT.

This clone appeared many times. CDR3 in amino acids: CASTLQGWWGEQFF. The CDR3 bases are TGTGCCAGCACCCTACAGGGGTGGTGGGGTGAGCAGTTCTTC. The V call is TRBV6-5, the J call TRBJ2-1; 7 positions match TRBD1. Germline-derived CDR1 and CDR2 are MNHEY and SVGAGI. The ends lost 7 bases at V and 9 bases at J; junction bases unmatched: 12. The CDR3 totals 14 residues.

This chain connects TRBV2 to TRBJ2-7; D not certain. Germline CDR1 SNHLY, CDR2 FYNNEI. Trimming took 8 bases from V and 2 from J, leaving 10 bases between them. There are 12 residues in the CDR3. In DNA form, the CDR3 reads TGTGCCAGCTCCTACTCTGCCTACGAGCAGTACTTC. It is translated as CASSYSAYEQYF.

V gene TRBV3-1 (or the pseudogene TRBV3-2) combines with J gene TRBJ2-7; 13 nucleotides line up with TRBD2. Germline V lookup: CDR1 LGHDT, CDR2 YNNKEL (reference sequence). V lost 3 bases to trimming and J lost 4 bases; unmatched junction nucleotides: 3. This CDR3 comprises 15 residues. The chain's CDR3 is CASSQGLAGNYEQYF. Written as DNA, the CDR3 is TGTGCCAGCAGCCAGGGACTAGCGGGGAATTACGAGCAGTACTTC.

The chain joins TRBV14 to TRBJ1-4; 7 positions agree with TRBD1. The CDR3 has 15 amino acids. Germline CDR1 reads SGHDN; CDR2 reads FVKESK. V shed 4 bases, J shed 7 bases, and the junction held 9 bases outside the gene matches. CDR3 in DNA: TGTGCCAGCAGCCGCCCGACAGGGATGGGTGAAAAACTGTTTTTT. This gives the protein CASSRPTGMGEKLFF.

The chain recombines TRBV30 with TRBJ2-5; no clear D gene. Trimming shortened V by 5 bases and J by 5 bases, and 6 bases separated the two germline ends. Germline V gene sequence: CDR1 GTSNPN, CDR2 SVGIG (reference sequence). This CDR3 has 10 residues. The CDR3 spells CAWASETQYF. For the CDR3, the DNA is TGTGCCTGGGCGTCGGAGACCCAGTACTTC.

This clone has more than one count but fewer than ten. V is TRBV4-1 and J is TRBJ1-2, with D tentatively TRBD1 (5 bases). Germline CDR1 reads MGHRA; CDR2 reads YSYEKL. V was shortened by 3 bases and J by 1 base, with 12 bases between the two germline ends. The CDR3 covers 15 residues. CDR3 loop: CASSQTSTVNYGYTF. The CDR3, as DNA: TGCGCCAGCAGCCAGACTTCGACAGTTAACTATGGCTACACCTTC.

The rearrangement links TRBV24-1 to TRBJ1-2; D is ambiguous. The CDR3 is 13 residues long. Germline V CDR1 and CDR2: KGHDR, SFDVKD. Between the trimmed V and J ends, which lost 1 base and 5 bases, there was a span of 7 bases. CDR3 amino acids: CATSDLSGYGYTF. The CDR3 bases are TGTGCCACCAGTGATTTATCGGGATATGGCTACACCTTC.